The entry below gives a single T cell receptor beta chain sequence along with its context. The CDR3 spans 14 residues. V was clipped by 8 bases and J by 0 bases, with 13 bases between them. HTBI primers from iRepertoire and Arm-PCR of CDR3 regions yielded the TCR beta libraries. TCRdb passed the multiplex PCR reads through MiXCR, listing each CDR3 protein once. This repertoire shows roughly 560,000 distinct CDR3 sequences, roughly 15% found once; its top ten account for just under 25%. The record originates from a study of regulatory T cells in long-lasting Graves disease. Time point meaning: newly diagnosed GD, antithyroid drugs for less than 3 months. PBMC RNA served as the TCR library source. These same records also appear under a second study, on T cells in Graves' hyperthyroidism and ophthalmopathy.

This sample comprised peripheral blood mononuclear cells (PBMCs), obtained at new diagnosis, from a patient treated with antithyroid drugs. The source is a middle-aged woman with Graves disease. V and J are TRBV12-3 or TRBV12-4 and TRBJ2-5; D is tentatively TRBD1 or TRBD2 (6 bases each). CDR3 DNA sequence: TGTGCCAGCCTTCAAGGGGGGTACCAAGAGACCCAGTACTTC. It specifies CASLQGGYQETQYF.